The clone carrying this T cell receptor beta chain was observed many times. Its antigen is unknown. The data were obtained in a study of molecular identifiers for immune sequencing clone quantification. Study-level findings and limits: Under 1% of molecules in naive cells, but over 98% of effector molecules, belonged to clones above 20 RNA copies.

TCRdb itself ran the PCR reads through MiXCR, one entry per CDR3 protein. The table has 85,000 to 100,000 distinct CDR3 sequences, 21% seen once. This TCR was sampled from a human donor in good health. Some libraries in this study had Jurkat cell RNA spiked in. Sequences were obtained from naive CD8+ T cells from blood, with Jurkat cell RNA spiked in. Indicated subset: FACS-sorted CD8+CD4-CCR7+CD45RA+ naive T cells.

The CDR3 is CASSLGPLGTVNYGYTF. In DNA form, the CDR3 reads TGTGCCAGCAGCTTAGGTCCCCTCGGGACGGTGAATTATGGCTACACCTTC. V gene TRBV7-9 combines with J gene TRBJ1-2; perhaps TRBD1 as D (5 bases). The CDR3 length is 17 residues. Trimming removed 1 base at V and 5 bases at J, with 20 bases between. The germline gives CDR1 SEHNR, CDR2 FQNEAQ (reference sequence).